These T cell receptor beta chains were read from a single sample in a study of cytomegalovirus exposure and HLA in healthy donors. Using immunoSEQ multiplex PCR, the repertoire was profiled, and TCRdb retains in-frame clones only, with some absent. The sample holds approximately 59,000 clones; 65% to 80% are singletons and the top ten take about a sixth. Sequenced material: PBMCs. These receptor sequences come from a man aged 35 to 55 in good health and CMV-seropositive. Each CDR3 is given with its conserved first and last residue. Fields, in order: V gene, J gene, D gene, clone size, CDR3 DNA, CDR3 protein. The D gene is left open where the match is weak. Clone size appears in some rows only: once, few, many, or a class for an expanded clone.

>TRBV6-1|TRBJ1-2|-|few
TGTGCCAGCAGTGATACCTGGCGGGACCTCTATGGCTACACCTTC
CASSDTWRDLYGYTF
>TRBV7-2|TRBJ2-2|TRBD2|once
TGTGCCAGCAGCCAGAAGGGGCTAGCGGGAGCCCTTGGGGAGCTGTTTTTT
CASSQKGLAGALGELFF
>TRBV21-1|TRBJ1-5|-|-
TGTGCCAGCGGAGATGTGAGACAGACCTATTTCAATCAGCCCCAGCATTTT
CASGDVRQTYFNQPQHF
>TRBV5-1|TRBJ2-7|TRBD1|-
TGCGCCAGCAGCCTTGGGACAGATATCGAGCAGTACTTC
CASSLGTDIEQYF
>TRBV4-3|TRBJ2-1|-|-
TGCGCCAGCAGCCTTGAGGCGGGATGGTACAATGAGCAGTTCTTC
CASSLEAGWYNEQFF
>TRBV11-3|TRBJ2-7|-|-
TGTGCCAGCAGCTTAAACAGGGTAAGCGAGCAGTACTTC
CASSLNRVSEQYF
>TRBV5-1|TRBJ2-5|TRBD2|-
TGCGCCAGCAGCGCCTCCGGGACTAGCGGGAGGTTCCAAGAGACCCAGTACTTC
CASSASGTSGRFQETQYF
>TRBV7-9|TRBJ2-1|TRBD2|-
TGTGCCAGCAGCTTAGGACTCCTAGCGGGTCCGCGGCATGAGCAGTTCTTC
CASSLGLLAGPRHEQFF
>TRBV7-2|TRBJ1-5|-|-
TGTGCCAGCAGCTTAGGTCAGAGCAATCAGCCCCAGCATTTT
CASSLGQSNQPQHF
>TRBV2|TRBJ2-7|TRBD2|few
TGTGCCAGCAGACCTAGCGGGGTGTATGGAGAGCAGTACTTC
CASRPSGVYGEQYF
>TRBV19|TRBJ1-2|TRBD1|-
TGTGCCAGTAGTCGACAGGGGCATGGCTACACCTTC
CASSRQGHGYTF
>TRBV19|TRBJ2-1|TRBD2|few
TGTGCCAGTACTCTAAGCGGGACCTACAATGAGCAGTTCTTC
CASTLSGTYNEQFF
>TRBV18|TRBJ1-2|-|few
TGTGCCAGCTCCCGCTCTCGACGGGAGTCCAACTATGGCTACACCTTC
CASSRSRRESNYGYTF
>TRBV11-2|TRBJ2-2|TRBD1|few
TGTGCCAGCAGCGGAGACAGGGGTTATAGCACCGGGGAGCTGTTTTTT
CASSGDRGYSTGELFF
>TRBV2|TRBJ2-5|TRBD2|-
TGTGCCAGCAACGTTCCACTAGCGGGGGGGGCGAGCCTAGAGACCCAGTACTTC
CASNVPLAGGASLETQYF
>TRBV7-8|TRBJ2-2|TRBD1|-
TGTGCCAGCAGCCCAGGACAGGGTCTGAGCACCGGGGAGCTGTTTTTT
CASSPGQGLSTGELFF
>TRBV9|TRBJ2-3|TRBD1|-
TGTGCCAGCAGCGACAGGGGGGTCTACACAGATACGCAGTATTTT
CASSDRGVYTDTQYF
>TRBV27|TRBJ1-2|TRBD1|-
TGTGCCAGCAGTCTTTACCGGGACAGGGCCACAGTTGGCTACACCTTC
CASSLYRDRATVGYTF
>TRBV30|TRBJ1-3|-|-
TGTGCCTGGAAGGCGGGGGCGGGAAACACCATATATTTT
CAWKAGAGNTIYF
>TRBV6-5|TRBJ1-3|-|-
TGTGCCACCCCGCGGGGTGGAAACACCATATATTTT
CATPRGGNTIYF
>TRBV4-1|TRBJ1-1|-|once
TGCGCCAGCAAATCAAAAACCCAGGGTAGGGACACTGAAGCTTTCTTT
CASKSKTQGRDTEAFF
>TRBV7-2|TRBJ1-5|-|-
TGTGCCAGCAGCCCTCGGGTGGGCAATCAGCCCCAGCATTTT
CASSPRVGNQPQHF
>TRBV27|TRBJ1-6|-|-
TGTGCCAGCAGTTTTTCCAGGGGTTACAATTCACCCCTCCACTTT
CASSFSRGYNSPLHF
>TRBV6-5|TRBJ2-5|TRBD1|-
TGTGCCAGCAGTTCCCCCGGGACAGAGAAAGGGACCCAGTACTTC
CASSSPGTEKGTQYF
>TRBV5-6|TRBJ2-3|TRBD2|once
TGTGCCAGCAGCCCAGTAGCGGGGGGGCCCACAGATACGCAGTATTTT
CASSPVAGGPTDTQYF
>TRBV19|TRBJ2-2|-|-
TGTGCCAGTAGAAGGCAGGCTAAGATGGCCGGGGAGCTGTTTTTT
CASRRQAKMAGELFF
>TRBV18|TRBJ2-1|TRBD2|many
TGTGCCAGCTCACCACGTAGCGGGGAAGGTTATGAGCAGTTCTTC
CASSPRSGEGYEQFF
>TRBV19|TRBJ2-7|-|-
TGTGCCAGTGGGTCTAGCGCACATCCCTACGAGCAGTACTTC
CASGSSAHPYEQYF
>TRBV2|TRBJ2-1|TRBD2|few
TGTGCCAGCAGTGAAGCGATTGCTAGCGGGAGCGATGAGCAGTTCTTC
CASSEAIASGSDEQFF
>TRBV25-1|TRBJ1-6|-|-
TGTGCCAGCGGAATGGGACAAAATAATTCACCCCTCCACTTT
CASGMGQNNSPLHF
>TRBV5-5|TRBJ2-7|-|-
TGTGCCAGCAGCACAACCCCGGAACTAGCAGTTTACGAGCAGTACTTC
CASSTTPELAVYEQYF
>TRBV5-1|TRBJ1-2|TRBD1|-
TGCGCCAGCAGCTTGGCCGGGACAGGGGGCGCATACACCTTC
CASSLAGTGGAYTF
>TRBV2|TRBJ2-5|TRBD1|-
TGTGCCAGCGACAGGGTGGGGGCGGAGACCCAGTACTTC
CASDRVGAETQYF
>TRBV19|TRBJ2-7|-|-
TGTGCCAGTAGTATGGGCCGGATGGCCAAGCAGTACTTC
CASSMGRMAKQYF
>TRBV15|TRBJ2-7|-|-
TGTGCCACCAGCTCCGGGGCGGGGTTGGGGGAGCAGTACTTC
CATSSGAGLGEQYF
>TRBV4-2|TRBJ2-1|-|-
TGTGTCAGCAGCCAATCCCGACTAAATGAGCAGTTCTTC
CVSSQSRLNEQFF
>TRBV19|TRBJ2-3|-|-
TGTGCCAGTAGTCCGGGACATAGGGTCGTTGATACGCAGTATTTT
CASSPGHRVVDTQYF
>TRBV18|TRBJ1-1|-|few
TGTGCCAGCTCAGTGGGGCCTGGGGACACTGAAGCTTTCTTT
CASSVGPGDTEAFF
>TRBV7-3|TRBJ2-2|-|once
TGTGCCAGCGCGGGCGGGGTAAACACCGGGGAGCTGTTTTTT
CASAGGVNTGELFF
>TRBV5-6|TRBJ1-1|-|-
TGTGCCAGCAGCTTGCGGTTCATGAACACTGAAGCTTTCTTT
CASSLRFMNTEAFF
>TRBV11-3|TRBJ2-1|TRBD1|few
TGTGCCAGCAGCCTGGACAGGGGATTCGGTGAGCAGTTCTTC
CASSLDRGFGEQFF
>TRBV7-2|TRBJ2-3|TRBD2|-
TGTGCCAGCAGCTATATGTCGCTAGCGGGGGGAGATACGCAGTATTTT
CASSYMSLAGGDTQYF
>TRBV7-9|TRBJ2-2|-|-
TGTGCCAGCAGCTTAGGGCCACTAAAGCGGGAGCTGTTTTTT
CASSLGPLKRELFF
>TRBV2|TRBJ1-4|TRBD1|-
TGTGCCAGCAGTCGTGGACAGGCGGGGACTAATGAAAAACTGTTTTTT
CASSRGQAGTNEKLFF
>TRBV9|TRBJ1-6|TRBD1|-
TGTGCCAGCAGTCCATCACAGGCAGGGGGTTATAATTCACCCCTCCACTTT
CASSPSQAGGYNSPLHF
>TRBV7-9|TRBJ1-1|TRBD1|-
TGTGCCAGCAGCGGGGGACAGCTGAACACTGAAGCTTTCTTT
CASSGGQLNTEAFF
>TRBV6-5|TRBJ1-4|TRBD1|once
TGTGCCAGCAGTACGGACAGGAGGAAACTGTTTTTT
CASSTDRRKLFF
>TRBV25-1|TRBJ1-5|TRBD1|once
TGTGCCAGCAAAGGGACAGGGCTGGGGCAGCCCCAGCATTTT
CASKGTGLGQPQHF
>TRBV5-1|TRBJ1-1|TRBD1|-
TGCGCCAGCAGCCACAGGACAGGGGCTGAAGCTTTCTTT
CASSHRTGAEAFF